This TCR beta chain emerged from a study of technical replicates of blood from a handful of donors. The CDR3 spans 17 residues. Germline lookup yields CDR1 SEHNR and CDR2 FQNEAQ (reference sequence). V trimming: 3 bases; J trimming: 2 bases; junction bases outside the gene matches: 9. Repertoires were generated with immunoSEQ multiplex PCR, while TCRdb's copy carries only in-frame clones and drops some. The profile shows roughly 93,000 clones, 90% to 97% of them singletons. What was sequenced was T cells isolated from PBMCs. This sequence originates from a human donor in good health. V is TRBV7-9 and J is TRBJ2-3, with 9 bases fitting TRBD2. CDR3 sequence (DNA): TGTGCCAGCAGCTTCCGGGCGGGAGGGTATACCACAGATACGCAGTATTTT. Translation gives CASSFRAGGYTTDTQYF.